The 16 T cell receptor beta chains below come from one sample, sequenced in a study of Graves' ophthalmopathy and Graves' hyperthyroidism. RNA transcripts served as template for amplifying TCR beta CDR3 sequences. First-round RT-PCR relied on HTBI primers, and a second-round multiplex PCR came next. Each CDR3 protein is one row after TCRdb ran MiXCR on the multiplex PCR reads. The sample shows 650,000 to 900,000 distinct CDR3 sequences, roughly 41% of them seen only once. The source material was peripheral blood. The receptors were sampled from an adult man with Graves' ophthalmopathy.

This clonotype was seen more than once but under ten times. The V gene is TRBV25-1, the J gene TRBJ2-2; the D gene is possibly TRBD1 (6 bases). CDR1 is MGHDK, CDR2 SYGVNS, per germline. Deletions cut 5 bases from V and 8 bases from J, with 18 bases between. There are 15 residues in the CDR3. The CDR3, as DNA: TGTGCCAGCAGTTTATCCACTACCAGGGGAGGGGAGCTGTTTTTT. Translating it yields CASSLSTTRGGELFF.

Comment on this clonotype: The CDR3 does not end in the conserved phenylalanine or tryptophan, so this is likely a read error. The chain is built from TRBV5-1 and TRBJ2-5; TRBD2 aligns across 14 bases. CDR3 length equals 16 residues. CDR1 is SGHRS, CDR2 YFSETQ, per germline. With 4 bases clipped from V and 4 bases from J, the junction kept 6 bases outside the gene matches. The chain's CDR3 is CASSVGLAGVGETQYV. For the CDR3, the DNA is TGCGCCAGCAGCGTGGGACTAGCGGGAGTAGGAGAGACCCAGTACGTC.

V and J are TRBV13 and TRBJ2-7; TRBD2 matches at 8 bases. CDR3 length: 14 amino acids. Germline values: CDR1 PRHDT, CDR2 FYEKMQ (reference sequence). Here the CDR3 reads CARSYSGIIREQYF. Written as DNA, the CDR3 is TGTGCTAGATCTTATAGCGGGATTATACGCGAGCAGTACTTC.

There are many counts of this clonotype. The chain is built from TRBV10-3 and TRBJ1-2; no definite D call. Germline-derived CDR1 and CDR2 are ENHRY and SYGVKD. The CDR3 extends over 12 amino acids. The V end was cut by 10 bases, the J end by 2 bases, with 11 bases between. The CDR3, as DNA: TGTGCCAGCCAAAGACGGAACTATGGCTACACCTTC. It encodes CASQRRNYGYTF.

This sequence joins TRBV5-1 and TRBJ1-4; D is uncertain. V was shortened by 3 bases and J by 8 bases, with 20 bases between the two germline ends. Germline V gene lookup returns CDR1 SGHRS and CDR2 YFSETQ. The CDR3 spans 16 residues. For the CDR3, the DNA is TGCGCCAGCAGCTCGGGAATTATTTCCGGGGAAGAAAAACTGTTTTTT. Translating gives CASSSGIISGEEKLFF.

This clonotype came up a few times. CDR3 in DNA: TGTGCCAGCAGTCGGACAGGGCATTACGAGCAGTACTTC. Protein: CASSRTGHYEQYF. The chain joins TRBV2 to TRBJ2-7; TRBD1 agrees at 8 bases. The CDR3 is made up of 13 amino acids. The trim removed 5 bases at V and 4 bases at J, leaving 4 bases unmatched. From germline, CDR1 is SNHLY and CDR2 FYNNEI.

This clonotype was counted ten times or more. This sequence joins TRBV10-1 and TRBJ2-7, with 8 bases that match TRBD1. The CDR3 is made up of 13 amino acids. Germline V gene data show CDR1 as WNHNN and CDR2 as SYGVQD (reference sequence). With 4 bases clipped from V and 6 bases from J, the junction kept 5 bases outside the gene matches. This chain's CDR3 is CASSATGVAEQYF. CDR3 sequence (DNA): TGCGCCAGCAGTGCGACAGGGGTGGCCGAGCAGTACTTC.

This clonotype was seen only a few times. The chain couples TRBV7-2 to TRBJ2-7; 7 bases align to TRBD2. The junction had 11 bases not matched to a gene; V was cut back by 1 base and J by 5 bases. CDR1 is SGHTA, CDR2 FQGNSA, per germline. The CDR3 consists of 16 residues. The CDR3 DNA sequence: TGTGCCAGCAGCTTAGAGGGTGCGGGAGCTGGAAACGAGCAGTACTTC. This codes for CASSLEGAGAGNEQYF.

On this clonotype: A read error may produce the germline difference seen at one junction end. This chain joins TRBV10-3 and TRBJ2-5; perhaps TRBD1 as D (6 bases). Germline assignment: CDR1 ENHRY and CDR2 SYGVKD. The CDR3 spans 15 residues. The CDR3, as DNA: TGTGCCAGCAGTCCAAACCATTACAGGGTAGAGACCCAGTACTTC. It encodes CASSPNHYRVETQYF.

This clonotype appeared many times. The V call is TRBV7-9, the J call TRBJ2-5; 7 positions agree with TRBD1. The CDR3 length is 13 residues. Trimming removed 3 bases from V and 3 bases from J; junction bases left unmatched: 1. Looked up from germline, CDR1 is SEHNR and CDR2 is FQNEAQ (reference sequence). CDR3 DNA sequence: TGTGCCAGCAGCTTGACAGGGAAAGAGACCCAGTACTTC. Translation gives CASSLTGKETQYF. Full variable domain (missing parts from reference TRBV7-9 and TRBJ2-5): DTGVSQNPRHKITKRGQNVTFRCDPISEHNRLYWYRQTLGQGPEFLTYFQNEAQLEKSRLLSDRFSAERPKGSFSTLEIQRTEQGDSAMYLCASSLTGKETQYFGPGTRLLVL.

The CDR3 bases are TGTGCCATCAGTGTCCGGGCGACCACTGAAGCTTTCTTT. Protein sequence: CAISVRATTEAFF. The rearrangement uses TRBV10-3 and TRBJ1-1, with unresolved D. The germline V gene has CDR1 ENHRY and CDR2 SYGVKD. Trimming cost V 4 bases and J 4 bases, with 10 bases left between them. CDR3 length equals 13 residues.

The V gene is TRBV20-1, the J gene TRBJ1-1; D may be TRBD1 (5 bases). CDR3 length: 12 amino acids. The ends were cut back, 4 bases at V and 9 bases at J, with 15 bases in the middle. CDR1 DFQATT and CDR2 SNEGSKA come from the germline V gene (reference sequence). The CDR3 sequence is CSAKLTGVQAFF. The CDR3 nucleotides are TGCAGTGCTAAACTCACAGGAGTTCAAGCTTTCTTT.

Of note for this clonotype: This sequence may be a read error, since a much larger clone differs from it by one base. V and J are TRBV5-1 and TRBJ2-5, with D possibly matching TRBD1 (5 bases). This CDR3 has 14 residues. The germline V gene has CDR1 SGHRS and CDR2 YFSETQ. As DNA, the CDR3 is TGCGCCAGCGGCTTGAGGCAGGGCTGGGAGACCCAGTACTTC. This codes for CASGLRQGWETQYF.

At least ten counts were recorded for this clonotype. This chain uses TRBV29-1 with TRBJ1-1, with D perhaps TRBD1 (6 bases). V was trimmed by 0 bases and J by 7 bases, leaving 15 bases between them. The CDR3 sequence is 14 residues long. Germline CDR1 SQVTM, CDR2 ANQGSEA. In DNA, the CDR3 is TGCAGCGTTGAAGATCTAAGACAGGCGAGTGAAGCTTTCTTT. It encodes CSVEDLRQASEAFF.

The chain uses TRBV25-1 and TRBJ2-2, with unresolved D. CDR1 and CDR2 from the germline V gene are MGHDK and SYGVNS. V lost 6 bases, J lost 2 bases, and 19 bases lay in between. This CDR3 comprises 17 residues. CDR3 in DNA: TGTGCCAGCAGCCAAGACTGGGGTCACGCCAACACCGGGGAGCTGTTTTTT. Amino acid sequence: CASSQDWGHANTGELFF.

The chain couples TRBV5-4 to TRBJ2-7; 9 nucleotides align to TRBD1. With 4 bases clipped from V and 5 bases from J, the junction kept 7 bases outside the gene matches. CDR3 size: 14 residues. Germline V gene data show CDR1 as SGHNT and CDR2 as YYREEE (reference sequence). CDR3 sequence reads: CASSNRGLGNEQYV. The CDR3 coding sequence is TGTGCCAGCAGCAACAGGGGGCTTGGGAACGAGCAGTACGTC.